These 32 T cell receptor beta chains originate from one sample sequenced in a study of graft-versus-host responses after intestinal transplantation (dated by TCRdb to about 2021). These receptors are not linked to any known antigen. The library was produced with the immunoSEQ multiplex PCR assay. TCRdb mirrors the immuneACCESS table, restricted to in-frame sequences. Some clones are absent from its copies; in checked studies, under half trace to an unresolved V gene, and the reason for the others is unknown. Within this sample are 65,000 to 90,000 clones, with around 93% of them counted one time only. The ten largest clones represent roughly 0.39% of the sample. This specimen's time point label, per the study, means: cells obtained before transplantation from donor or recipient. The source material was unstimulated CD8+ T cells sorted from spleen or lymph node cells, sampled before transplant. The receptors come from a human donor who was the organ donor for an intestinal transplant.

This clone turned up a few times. DNA for the CDR3: TGTGCCAGCAGCTTGAGCGCGGATACGCAGTATTTT. It encodes CASSLSADTQYF. The chain uses TRBV7-8 and TRBJ2-3; D gene unclear. V was shortened by 3 bases and J by 6 bases, with 7 bases between the two germline ends. CDR3 length: 12 amino acids. From germline, CDR1 is SGHVS and CDR2 FQNEAQ.

CDR3 region: CASSPGTGGVYGYTF. CDR3 bases: TGCGCCAGCAGCCCCGGGACAGGGGGCGTTTATGGCTACACCTTC. The chain has TRBV5-1 and TRBJ1-2; 12 bases agree with TRBD1. This CDR3 has 15 amino acids. In germline, CDR1 is SGHRS, CDR2 YFSETQ. V shed 4 bases and J 5 bases; nucleotides not matched to a gene: 6. The variable domain in full, completed from reference TRBV5-1 and TRBJ1-2, reads KAGVTQTPRYLIKTRGQQVTLSCSPISGHRSVSWYQQTPGQGLQFLFEYFSETQRNKGNFPGRFSGRQFSNSRSEMNVSTLELGDSALYLCASSPGTGGVYGYTFGSGTRLTVV.

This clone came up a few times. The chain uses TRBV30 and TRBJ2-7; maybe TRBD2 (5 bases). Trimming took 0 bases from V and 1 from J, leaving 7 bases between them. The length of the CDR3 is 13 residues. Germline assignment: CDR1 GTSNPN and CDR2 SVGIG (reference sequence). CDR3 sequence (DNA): TGTGCCTGGAGTGTAGGAGGTTCCTACGAGCAGTACTTC. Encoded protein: CAWSVGGSYEQYF.

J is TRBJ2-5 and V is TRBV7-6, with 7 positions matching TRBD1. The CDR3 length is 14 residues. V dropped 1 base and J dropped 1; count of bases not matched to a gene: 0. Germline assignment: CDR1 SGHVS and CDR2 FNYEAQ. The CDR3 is CASSLDRGQETQYF. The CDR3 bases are TGTGCCAGCAGCTTAGACAGGGGCCAAGAGACCCAGTACTTC.

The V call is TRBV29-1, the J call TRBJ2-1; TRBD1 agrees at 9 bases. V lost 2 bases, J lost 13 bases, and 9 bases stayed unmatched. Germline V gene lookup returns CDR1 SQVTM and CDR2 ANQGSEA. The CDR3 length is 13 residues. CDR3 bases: TGCAGCGTTGAAATGGGGACAGGGCTTGAACAGTTCTTC. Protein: CSVEMGTGLEQFF.

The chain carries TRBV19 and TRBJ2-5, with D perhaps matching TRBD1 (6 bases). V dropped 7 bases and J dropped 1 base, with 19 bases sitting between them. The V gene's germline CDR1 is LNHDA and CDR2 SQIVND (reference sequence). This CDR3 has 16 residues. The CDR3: CASTLGGEGSQETQYF. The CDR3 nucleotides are TGTGCCAGTACCCTAGGGGGAGAAGGTTCCCAAGAGACCCAGTACTTC.

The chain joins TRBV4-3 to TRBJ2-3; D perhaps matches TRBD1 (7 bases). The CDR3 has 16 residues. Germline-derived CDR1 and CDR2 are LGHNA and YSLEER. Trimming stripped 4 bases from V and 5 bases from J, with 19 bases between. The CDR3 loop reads CASSPRGAGGGDTQYF. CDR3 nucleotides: TGCGCCAGCAGCCCCAGGGGGGCCGGGGGTGGAGATACGCAGTATTTT.

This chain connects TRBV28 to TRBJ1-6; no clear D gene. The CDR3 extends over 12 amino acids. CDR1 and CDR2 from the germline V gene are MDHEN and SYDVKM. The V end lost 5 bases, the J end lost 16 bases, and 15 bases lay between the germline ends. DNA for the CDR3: TGTGCCAGCAGTCCCCCTAGGCCAAGTCTCCACTTT. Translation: CASSPPRPSLHF.

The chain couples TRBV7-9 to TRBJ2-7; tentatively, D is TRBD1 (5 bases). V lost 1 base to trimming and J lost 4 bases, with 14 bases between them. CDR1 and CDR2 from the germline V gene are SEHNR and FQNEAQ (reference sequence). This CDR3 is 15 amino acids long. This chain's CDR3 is CASSLGGQGWYEQYF. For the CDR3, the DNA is TGTGCCAGCAGCTTAGGTGGGCAGGGTTGGTACGAGCAGTACTTC.

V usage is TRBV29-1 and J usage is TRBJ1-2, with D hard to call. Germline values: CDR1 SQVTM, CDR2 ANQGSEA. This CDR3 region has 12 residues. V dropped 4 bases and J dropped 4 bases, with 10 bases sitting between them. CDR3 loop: CSVVGESYGYTF. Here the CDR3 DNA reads TGCAGCGTTGTAGGAGAATCCTATGGCTACACCTTC.

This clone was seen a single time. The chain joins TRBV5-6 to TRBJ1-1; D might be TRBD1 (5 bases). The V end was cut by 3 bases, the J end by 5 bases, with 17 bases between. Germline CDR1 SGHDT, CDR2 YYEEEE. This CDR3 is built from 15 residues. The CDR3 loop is CASSSIRGGVTEAFF. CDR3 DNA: TGTGCCAGCAGCTCCATTAGGGGAGGGGTGACTGAAGCTTTCTTT.

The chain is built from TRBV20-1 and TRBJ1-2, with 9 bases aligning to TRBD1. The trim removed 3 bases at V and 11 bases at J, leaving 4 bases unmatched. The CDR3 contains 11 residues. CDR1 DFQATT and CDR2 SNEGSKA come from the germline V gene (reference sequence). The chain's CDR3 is CSARGQGRYTF. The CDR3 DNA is TGCAGTGCTAGGGGACAGGGCCGATACACCTTC.

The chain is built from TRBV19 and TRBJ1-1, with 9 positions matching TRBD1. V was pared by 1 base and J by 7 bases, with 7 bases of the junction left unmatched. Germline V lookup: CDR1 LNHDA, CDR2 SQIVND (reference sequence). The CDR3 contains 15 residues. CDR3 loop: CASSIGTGEFGEAFF. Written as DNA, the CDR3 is TGTGCCAGTAGTATAGGGACAGGGGAGTTCGGTGAAGCTTTCTTT.

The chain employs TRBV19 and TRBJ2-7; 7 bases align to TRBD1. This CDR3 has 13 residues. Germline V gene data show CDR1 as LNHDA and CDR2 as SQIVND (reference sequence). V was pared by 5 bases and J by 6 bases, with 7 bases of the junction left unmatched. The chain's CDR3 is CASSSRTGAEQYF. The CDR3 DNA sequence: TGTGCCAGTAGTTCGCGTACAGGGGCCGAGCAGTACTTC.

The DNA for the CDR3 is TGTGCCAGCAGCGTAGGGCAGGGGGCCGGCTACGAGCAGTACTTC. Translating it yields CASSVGQGAGYEQYF. The chain uses TRBV9 and TRBJ2-7, with 8 bases identical to TRBD1. J gave up 3 bases and V 0 bases, and 5 bases lay outside the gene matches. Looked up from germline, CDR1 is SGDLS and CDR2 is YYNGEE. The CDR3 is 15 residues long.

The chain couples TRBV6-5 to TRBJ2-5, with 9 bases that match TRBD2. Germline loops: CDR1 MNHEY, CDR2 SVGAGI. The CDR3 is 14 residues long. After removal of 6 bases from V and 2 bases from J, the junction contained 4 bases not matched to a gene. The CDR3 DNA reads TGTGCCAGCAGGATAGCGGGGGAACAAGAGACCCAGTACTTC. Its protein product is CASRIAGEQETQYF.

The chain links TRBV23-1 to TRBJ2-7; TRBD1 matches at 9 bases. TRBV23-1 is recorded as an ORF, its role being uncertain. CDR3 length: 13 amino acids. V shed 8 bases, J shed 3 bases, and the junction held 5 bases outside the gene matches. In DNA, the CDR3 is TGCGCCAGCGGGGGGACAGGGAGCTACGAGCAGTACTTC. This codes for CASGGTGSYEQYF.

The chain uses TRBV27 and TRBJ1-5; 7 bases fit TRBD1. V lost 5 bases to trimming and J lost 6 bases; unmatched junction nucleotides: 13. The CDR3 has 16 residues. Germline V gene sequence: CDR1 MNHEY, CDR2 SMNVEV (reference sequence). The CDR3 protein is CASSPMTGLAFQPQHF. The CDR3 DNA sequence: TGTGCCAGCAGTCCAATGACAGGGCTCGCGTTTCAGCCCCAGCATTTT.

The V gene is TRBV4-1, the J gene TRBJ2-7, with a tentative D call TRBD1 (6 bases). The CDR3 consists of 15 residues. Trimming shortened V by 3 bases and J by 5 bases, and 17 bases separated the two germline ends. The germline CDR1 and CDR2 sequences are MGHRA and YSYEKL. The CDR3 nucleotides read TGCGCCAGCAGCCACCACGCAGAAGGGGGACACGAGCAGTACTTC. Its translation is CASSHHAEGGHEQYF.

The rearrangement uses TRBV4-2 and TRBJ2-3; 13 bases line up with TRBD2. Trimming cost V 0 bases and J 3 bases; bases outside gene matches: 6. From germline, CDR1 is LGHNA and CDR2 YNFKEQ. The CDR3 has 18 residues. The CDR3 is CASSQDGGLAGTTDTQYF. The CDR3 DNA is TGTGCCAGCAGCCAAGATGGGGGACTAGCGGGGACTACAGATACGCAGTATTTT.

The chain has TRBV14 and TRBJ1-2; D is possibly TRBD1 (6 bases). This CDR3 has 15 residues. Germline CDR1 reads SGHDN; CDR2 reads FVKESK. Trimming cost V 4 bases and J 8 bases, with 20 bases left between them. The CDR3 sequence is CASSPIGQGTKGYTF. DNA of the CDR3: TGTGCCAGCAGCCCAATTGGACAAGGGACAAAAGGCTACACCTTC.

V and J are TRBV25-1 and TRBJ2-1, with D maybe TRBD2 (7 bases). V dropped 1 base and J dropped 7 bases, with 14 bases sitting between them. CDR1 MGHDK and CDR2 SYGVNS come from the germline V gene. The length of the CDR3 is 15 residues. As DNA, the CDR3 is TGTGCCAGCAGTGAATTTGGGGGGGCCGGAAATGAGCAGTTCTTC. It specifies CASSEFGGAGNEQFF.

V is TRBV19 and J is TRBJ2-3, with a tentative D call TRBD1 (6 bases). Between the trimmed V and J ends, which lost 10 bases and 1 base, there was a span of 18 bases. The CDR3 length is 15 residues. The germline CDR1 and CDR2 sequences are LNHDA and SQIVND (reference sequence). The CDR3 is CATTPDSHRTDTQYF. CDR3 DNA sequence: TGTGCCACCACACCGGACAGCCATCGCACAGATACGCAGTATTTT.

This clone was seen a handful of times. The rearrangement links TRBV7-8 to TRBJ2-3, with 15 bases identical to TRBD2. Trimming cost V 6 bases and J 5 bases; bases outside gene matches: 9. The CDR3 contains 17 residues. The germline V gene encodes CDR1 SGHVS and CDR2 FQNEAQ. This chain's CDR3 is CASSLPMGLAGGDTQYF. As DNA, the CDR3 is TGTGCCAGCAGTCTCCCCATGGGACTAGCGGGGGGAGATACGCAGTATTTT.

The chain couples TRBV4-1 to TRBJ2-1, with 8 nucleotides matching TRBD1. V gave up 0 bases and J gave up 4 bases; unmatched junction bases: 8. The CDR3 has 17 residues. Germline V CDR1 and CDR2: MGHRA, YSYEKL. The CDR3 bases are TGCGCCAGCAGCCAAGATTCATCCGGGACAGGATACAATGAGCAGTTCTTC. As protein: CASSQDSSGTGYNEQFF.

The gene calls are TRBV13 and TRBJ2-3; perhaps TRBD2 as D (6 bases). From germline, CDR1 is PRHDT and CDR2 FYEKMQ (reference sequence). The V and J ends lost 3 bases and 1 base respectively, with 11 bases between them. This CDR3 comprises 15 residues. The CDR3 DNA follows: TGTGCCAGCAGCTTCGCCGAGCGGGGCACAGATACGCAGTATTTT. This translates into CASSFAERGTDTQYF. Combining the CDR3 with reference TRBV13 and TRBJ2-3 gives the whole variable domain AAGVIQSPRHLIKEKRETATLKCYPIPRHDTVYWYQQGPGQDPQFLISFYEKMQSDKGSIPDRFSAQQFSDYHSELNMSSLELGDSALYFCASSFAERGTDTQYFGPGTRLTVL.

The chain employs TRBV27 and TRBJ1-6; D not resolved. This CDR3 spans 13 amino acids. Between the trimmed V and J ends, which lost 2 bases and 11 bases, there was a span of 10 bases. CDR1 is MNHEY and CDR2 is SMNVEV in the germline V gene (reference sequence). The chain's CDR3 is CASSLASRAPLHF. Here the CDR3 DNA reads TGTGCCAGCAGTTTAGCGTCCCGGGCACCCCTCCACTTT.

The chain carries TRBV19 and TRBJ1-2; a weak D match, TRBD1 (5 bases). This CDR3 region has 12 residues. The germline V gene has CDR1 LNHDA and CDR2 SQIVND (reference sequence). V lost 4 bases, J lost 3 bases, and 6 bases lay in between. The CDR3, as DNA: TGTGCCAGTAGTACAGGGCACTATGGCTACACCTTC. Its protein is CASSTGHYGYTF.

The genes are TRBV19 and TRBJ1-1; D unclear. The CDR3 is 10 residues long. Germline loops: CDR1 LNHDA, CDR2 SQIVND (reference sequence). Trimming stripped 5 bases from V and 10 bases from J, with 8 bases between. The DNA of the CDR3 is TGTGCCAGTAGTCGGGGTTTAGCTTTCTTT. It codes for CASSRGLAFF. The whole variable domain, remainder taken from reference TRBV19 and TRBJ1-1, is DGGITQSPKYLFRKEGQNVTLSCEQNLNHDAMYWYRQDPGQGLRLIYYSQIVNDFQKGDIAEGYSVSREKKESFPLTVTSAQKNPTAFYLCASSRGLAFFGQGTRLTVV.

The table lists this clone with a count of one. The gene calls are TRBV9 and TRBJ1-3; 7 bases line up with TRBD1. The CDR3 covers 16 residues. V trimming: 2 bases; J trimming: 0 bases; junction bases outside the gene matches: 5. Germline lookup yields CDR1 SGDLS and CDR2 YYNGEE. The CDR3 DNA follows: TGTGCCAGCAGCGTGGCCGGGACAGCCTCTGGAAACACCATATATTTT. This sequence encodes CASSVAGTASGNTIYF.

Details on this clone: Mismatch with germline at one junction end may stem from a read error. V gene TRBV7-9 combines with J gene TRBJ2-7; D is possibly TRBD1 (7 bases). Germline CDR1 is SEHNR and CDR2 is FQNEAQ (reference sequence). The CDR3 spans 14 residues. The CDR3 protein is CANSPEGAPHEQYF. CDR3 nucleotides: TGTGCCAACAGCCCGGAGGGGGCCCCCCACGAGCAGTACTTC.

The DNA of the CDR3 is TGTGCCAGCAGCGGGACAGGGAATTCACCCCTCCACTTT. Translated: CASSGTGNSPLHF. The V call is TRBV25-1, the J call TRBJ1-6; 9 nucleotides match TRBD1. V was clipped by 6 bases and J by 7 bases; unmatched bases: 1. This CDR3 is 13 amino acids long. Germline values: CDR1 MGHDK, CDR2 SYGVNS.